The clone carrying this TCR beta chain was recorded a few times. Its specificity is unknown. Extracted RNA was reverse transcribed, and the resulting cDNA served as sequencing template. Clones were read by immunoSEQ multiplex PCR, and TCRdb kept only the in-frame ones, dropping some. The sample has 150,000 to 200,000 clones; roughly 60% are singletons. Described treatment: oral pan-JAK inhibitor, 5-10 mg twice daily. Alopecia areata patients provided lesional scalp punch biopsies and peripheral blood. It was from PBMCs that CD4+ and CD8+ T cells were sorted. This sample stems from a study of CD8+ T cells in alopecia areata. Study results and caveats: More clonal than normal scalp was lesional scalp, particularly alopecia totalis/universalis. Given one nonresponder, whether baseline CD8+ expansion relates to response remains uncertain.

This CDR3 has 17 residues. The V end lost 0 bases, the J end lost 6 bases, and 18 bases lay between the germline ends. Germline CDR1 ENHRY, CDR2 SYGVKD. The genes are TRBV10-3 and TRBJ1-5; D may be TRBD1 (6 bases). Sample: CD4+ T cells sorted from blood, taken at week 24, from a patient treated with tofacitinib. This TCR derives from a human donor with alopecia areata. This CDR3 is CAISESSGRGLSQPQHF. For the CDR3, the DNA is TGTGCCATCAGTGAGTCGTCAGGCAGGGGACTGTCTCAGCCCCAGCATTTT.